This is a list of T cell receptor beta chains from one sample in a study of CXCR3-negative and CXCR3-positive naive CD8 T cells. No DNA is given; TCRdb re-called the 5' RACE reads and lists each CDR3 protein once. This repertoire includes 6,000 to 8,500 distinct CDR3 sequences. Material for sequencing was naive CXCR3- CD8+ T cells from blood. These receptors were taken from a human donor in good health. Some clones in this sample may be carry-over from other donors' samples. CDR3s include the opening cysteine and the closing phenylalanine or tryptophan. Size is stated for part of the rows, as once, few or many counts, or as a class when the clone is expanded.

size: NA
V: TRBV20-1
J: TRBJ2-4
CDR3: CSVPGQGIKNIQYF

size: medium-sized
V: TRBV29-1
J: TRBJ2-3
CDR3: CSVPAENTDTQYF

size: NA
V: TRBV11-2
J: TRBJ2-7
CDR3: CASSLGSGNFGEQYF

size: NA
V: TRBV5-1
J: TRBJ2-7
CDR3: CASTGRTIYEQYF

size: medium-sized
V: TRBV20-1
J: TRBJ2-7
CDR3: CSASPKIGSYEQYF

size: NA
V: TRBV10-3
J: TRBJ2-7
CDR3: CAIREDRSYEQYF

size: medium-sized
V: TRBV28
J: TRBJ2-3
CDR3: CASSPPIAGGSTDTQYF

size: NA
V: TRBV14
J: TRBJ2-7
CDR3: CASSQFQLNSYEQYF

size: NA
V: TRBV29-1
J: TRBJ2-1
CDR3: CSVEDAGLRIYNEQFF

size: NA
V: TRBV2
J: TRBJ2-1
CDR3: CASSTPGTSSSYNEQFF

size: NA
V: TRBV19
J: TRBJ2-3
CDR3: CASRRSSSGTDTQYF

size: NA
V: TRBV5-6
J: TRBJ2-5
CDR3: CASSEPGQGLGETQYF

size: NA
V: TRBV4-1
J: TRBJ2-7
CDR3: CASSQTRGSGTYEQYF

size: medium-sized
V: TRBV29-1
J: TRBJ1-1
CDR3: CSGEDTGNTEAFF

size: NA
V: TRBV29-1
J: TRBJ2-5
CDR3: CSVEEAGAGETQYF

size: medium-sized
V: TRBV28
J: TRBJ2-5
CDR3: CASSGGEVTQYF

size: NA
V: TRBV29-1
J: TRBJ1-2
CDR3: CSVEPATGANYGYTF

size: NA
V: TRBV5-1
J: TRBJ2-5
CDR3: CASSYPGTEDLETQYF

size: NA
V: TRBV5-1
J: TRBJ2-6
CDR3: CASSLDGTGANVLTF

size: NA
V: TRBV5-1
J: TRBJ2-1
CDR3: CASSTRLAGSSYNEQFF

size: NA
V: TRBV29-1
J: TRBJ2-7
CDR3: CSVDGVTEQYF

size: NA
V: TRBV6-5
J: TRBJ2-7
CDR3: CASSYSGSYEQYF

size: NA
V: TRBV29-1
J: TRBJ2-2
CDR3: CSALDREGGELFF

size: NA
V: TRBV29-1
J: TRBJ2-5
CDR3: CSVERTGLLYETQYF

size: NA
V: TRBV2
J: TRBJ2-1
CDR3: CASPLGNEQFF

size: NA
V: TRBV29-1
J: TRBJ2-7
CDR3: CSAVGLLDGQYF

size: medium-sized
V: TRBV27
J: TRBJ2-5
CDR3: CASSPTTGPETQYF

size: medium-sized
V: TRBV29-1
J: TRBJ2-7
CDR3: CSVHAGFSYEQYF

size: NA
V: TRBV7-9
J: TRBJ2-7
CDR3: CASSPRTSEYEQYF

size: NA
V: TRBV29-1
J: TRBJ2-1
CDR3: CSGTGLLGNEQFF

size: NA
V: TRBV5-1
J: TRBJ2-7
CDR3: CASSETGGIVDEQYF

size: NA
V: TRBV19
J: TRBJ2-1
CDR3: CASSTRDRSNNEQFF

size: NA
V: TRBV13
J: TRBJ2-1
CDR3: CASSLTGVATYNEQFF

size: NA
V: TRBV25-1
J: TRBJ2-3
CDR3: CASSEVYPGADTQYF

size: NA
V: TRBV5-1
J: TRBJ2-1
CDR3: CASSLGQGAAYNEQFF

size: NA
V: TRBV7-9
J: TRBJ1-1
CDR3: CASSLDFGYTEAFF

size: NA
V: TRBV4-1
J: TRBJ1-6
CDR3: CASSQDQGGSESPLHF

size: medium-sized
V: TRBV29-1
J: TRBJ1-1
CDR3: CSVDRPPGLNTEAFF

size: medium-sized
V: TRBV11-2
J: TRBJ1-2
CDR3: CASSLDAVERDYGYTF

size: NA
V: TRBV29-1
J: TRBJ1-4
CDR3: CSVAFDRESEKLFF

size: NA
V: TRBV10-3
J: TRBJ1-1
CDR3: CAISDPGVGTEAFF